This T cell receptor (beta chain) comes out of a study of PD-1 blockade in classical Hodgkin lymphoma. Time point in this sample: cycle 4 day 1 (C4D1), after five to seven weeks of nivolumab. Every patient relapsed after autologous stem cell transplantation, and brentuximab vedotin exposure varied. Investigators isolated CD4+ T cells from thawed PBMCs through magnetic negative selection. Some clones are missing from TCRdb's copy, which holds only in-frame ones; the method was immunoSEQ multiplex PCR. The data hold 20,000 or so clones, with 75% to 90% observed a single time. CDR3 length: 13 amino acids. V shed 5 bases and J shed 7 bases, with 11 bases lying between them. Germline CDR1 and CDR2: SGHTA and FQGNSA.

The chain has TRBV7-2 and TRBJ1-4, with a tentative D call TRBD1 (5 bases). Specimen: CD4+ T cells from blood, collected before the fourth cycle of nivolumab. This clonotype was sampled from a human donor with classical Hodgkin lymphoma. The CDR3 sequence: CASSPMRGEKLFF. The CDR3 DNA reads TGTGCCAGCAGCCCCATGAGGGGTGAAAAACTGTTTTTT.